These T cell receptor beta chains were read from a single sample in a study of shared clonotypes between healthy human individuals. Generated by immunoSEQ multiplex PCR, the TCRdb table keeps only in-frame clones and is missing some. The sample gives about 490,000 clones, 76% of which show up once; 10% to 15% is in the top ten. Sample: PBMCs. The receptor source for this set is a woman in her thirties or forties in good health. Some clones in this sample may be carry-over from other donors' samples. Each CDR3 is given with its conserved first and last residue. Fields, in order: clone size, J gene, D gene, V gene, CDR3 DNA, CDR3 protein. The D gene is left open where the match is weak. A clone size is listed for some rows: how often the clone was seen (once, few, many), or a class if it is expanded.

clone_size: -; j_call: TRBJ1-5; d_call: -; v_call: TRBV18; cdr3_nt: TGTGCCAGCTCACCAAGGGGGGATCAGCCCCAGCATTTT; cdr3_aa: CASSPRGDQPQHF
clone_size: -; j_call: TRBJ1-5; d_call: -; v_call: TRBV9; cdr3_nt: TGTGCCAGCAGCGGCGGAGGGGAAAATCAGCCCCAGCATTTT; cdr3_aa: CASSGGGENQPQHF
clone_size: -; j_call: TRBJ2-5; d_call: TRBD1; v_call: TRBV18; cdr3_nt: TGTGCCAGCTCAGCCAGCCTCCCTTCGACAGGGGAAGAGACCCAGTACTTC; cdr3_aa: CASSASLPSTGEETQYF
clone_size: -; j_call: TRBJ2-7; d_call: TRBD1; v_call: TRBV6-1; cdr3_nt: TGTGCCAGCACCCAGCCGGGACAGGGGGGCTACGAGCAGTACTTC; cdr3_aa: CASTQPGQGGYEQYF
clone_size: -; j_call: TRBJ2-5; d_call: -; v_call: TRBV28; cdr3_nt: TGTGCCAGCAGTTCCCCCCAACTAGGGGGAAAGGAGACCCAGTACTTC; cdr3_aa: CASSSPQLGGKETQYF
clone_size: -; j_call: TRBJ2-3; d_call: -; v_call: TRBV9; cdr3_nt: TGTGCCAGCAGCGTAGGGGCTAGCAGGACAAAGGATACGCAGTATTTT; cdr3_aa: CASSVGASRTKDTQYF
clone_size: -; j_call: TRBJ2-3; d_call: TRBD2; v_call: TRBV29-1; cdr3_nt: TGCAGCGTCGGGACTAGCGGGACAGATACGCAGTATTTT; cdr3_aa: CSVGTSGTDTQYF
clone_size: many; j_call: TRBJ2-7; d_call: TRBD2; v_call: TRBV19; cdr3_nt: TGTGCCAGTAGGGCAAGAGCGGGAGGTTTCTACGAGCAGTACTTC; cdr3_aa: CASRARAGGFYEQYF
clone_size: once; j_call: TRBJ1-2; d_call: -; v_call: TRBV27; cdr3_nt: TGTGCCAGCACCCCGCGAGGGAGCTATGGCTACACCTTC; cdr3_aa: CASTPRGSYGYTF
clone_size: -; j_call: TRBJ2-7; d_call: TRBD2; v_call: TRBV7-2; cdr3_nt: TGTGCCAGCAGCTCACCGACTATAGCGGGAGGTGGGTACGAGCAGTACTTC; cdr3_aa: CASSSPTIAGGGYEQYF
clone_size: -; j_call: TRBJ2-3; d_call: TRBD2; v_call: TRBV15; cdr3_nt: TGTGCCACCAGCAGAGGGACTAGCGGTAGCACAGATACGCAGTATTTT; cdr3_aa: CATSRGTSGSTDTQYF
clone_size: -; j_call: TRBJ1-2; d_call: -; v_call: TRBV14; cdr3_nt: TGTGCCAGCAGCCAAGGCCTACGTATGCCCAACTATGGCTACACCTTC; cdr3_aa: CASSQGLRMPNYGYTF
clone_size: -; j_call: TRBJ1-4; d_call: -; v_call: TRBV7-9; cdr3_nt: TGTGCCAGCAGCTTATCGGGGGGGAATAATGAAAAACTGTTTTTT; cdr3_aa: CASSLSGGNNEKLFF
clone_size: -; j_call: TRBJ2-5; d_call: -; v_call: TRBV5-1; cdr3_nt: TGCGCCAGCAGCCCTCGACAGAGGGAGACCCAGTACTTC; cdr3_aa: CASSPRQRETQYF
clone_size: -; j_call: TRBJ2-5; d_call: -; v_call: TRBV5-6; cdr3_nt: TGTGCCAGCAGCTTGGCCCAGGGGCAAGAGACCCAGTACTTC; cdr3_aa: CASSLAQGQETQYF
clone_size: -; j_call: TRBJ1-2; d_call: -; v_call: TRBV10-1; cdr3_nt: TGCGCCAGCAGTGAGTCGGGAGGATCCGGCGACACCTTC; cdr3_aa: CASSESGGSGDTF
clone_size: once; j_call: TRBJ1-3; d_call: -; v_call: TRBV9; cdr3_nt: TGTGCCAGCAGCGCGGAAAGGTCCAACCCCGAAAACACCATATATTTT; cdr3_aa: CASSAERSNPENTIYF
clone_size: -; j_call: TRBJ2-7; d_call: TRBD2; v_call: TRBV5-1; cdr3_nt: TGCGCCAGCAGCTTGGGGACTAGCGGTCACCTCTCCTACGAGCAGTACTTC; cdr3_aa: CASSLGTSGHLSYEQYF
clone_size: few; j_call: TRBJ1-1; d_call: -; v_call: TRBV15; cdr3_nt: TGTGCCACCAGCAGAGATCCTAACACTGAAGCTTTCTTT; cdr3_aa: CATSRDPNTEAFF
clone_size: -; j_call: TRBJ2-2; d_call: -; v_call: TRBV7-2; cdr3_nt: TGTGCCAGCAGCAAGAACACCGGGGAGCTGTTTTTT; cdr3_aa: CASSKNTGELFF
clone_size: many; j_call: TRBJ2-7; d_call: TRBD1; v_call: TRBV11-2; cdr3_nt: TGTGCCAGCAGCGATCGGACAGGAGGTTTCTACGAGCAGTACTTC; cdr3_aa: CASSDRTGGFYEQYF
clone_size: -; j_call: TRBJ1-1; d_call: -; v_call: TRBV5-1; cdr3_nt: TGCGCCAGCAGCCGCAGGGACCACAACACTGAAGCTTTCTTT; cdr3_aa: CASSRRDHNTEAFF
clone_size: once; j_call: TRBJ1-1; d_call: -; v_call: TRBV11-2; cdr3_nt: TGTGCCAGCAGCTTCGGCAGGGGCACTGAAGCTTTCTTT; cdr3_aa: CASSFGRGTEAFF
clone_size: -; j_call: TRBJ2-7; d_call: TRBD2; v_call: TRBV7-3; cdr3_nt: TGTGCCAGCAGCGCCATCGGCGGTAGCGGGGACGAGCAGTACTTC; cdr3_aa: CASSAIGGSGDEQYF
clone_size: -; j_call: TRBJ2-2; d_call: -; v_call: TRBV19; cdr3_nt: TGTGCCAGTAGTTTGACGGAGAACACCGGGGAGCTGTTTTTT; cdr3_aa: CASSLTENTGELFF
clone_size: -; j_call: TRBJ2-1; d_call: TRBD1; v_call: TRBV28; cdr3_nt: TGTGCCAGCAGCCTCCTCGGGACAGGGGTATTTGAGCAGTTCTTC; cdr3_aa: CASSLLGTGVFEQFF
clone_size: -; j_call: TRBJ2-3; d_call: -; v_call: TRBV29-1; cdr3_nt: TGCAGCGTTGAAGGTGGAACTAGTAGTGGTGTAGATACGCAGTATTTT; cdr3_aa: CSVEGGTSSGVDTQYF
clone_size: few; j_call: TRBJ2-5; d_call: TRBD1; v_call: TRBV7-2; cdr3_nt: TGTGCCAGCAGCTTAGGGGGACAGGGGTCATGGGAGACCCAGTACTTC; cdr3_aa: CASSLGGQGSWETQYF
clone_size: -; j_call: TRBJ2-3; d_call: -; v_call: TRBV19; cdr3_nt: TGTGCCAGTAGTTCACCGGGGGACCCCCACACAGATACGCAGTATTTT; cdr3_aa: CASSSPGDPHTDTQYF
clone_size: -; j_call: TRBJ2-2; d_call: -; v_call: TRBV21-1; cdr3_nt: TGTGCCAGCAGCTCTGGACAGGGGAACGAAGGAGCCCCGGGCACCGGGGAGCTGTTTTTT; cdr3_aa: CASSSGQGNEGAPGTGELFF
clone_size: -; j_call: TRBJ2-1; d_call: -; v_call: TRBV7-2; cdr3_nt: TGTGCCAGCAGCTTAACTGGACCTAATGAGCAGTTCTTC; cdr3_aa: CASSLTGPNEQFF
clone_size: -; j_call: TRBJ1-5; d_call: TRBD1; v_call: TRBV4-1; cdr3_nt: TGCGCCAGCAGCCAAAGACAGGGGGCTCGGAATCAGCCCCAGCATTTT; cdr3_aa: CASSQRQGARNQPQHF
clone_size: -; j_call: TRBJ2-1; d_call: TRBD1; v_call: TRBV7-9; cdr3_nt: TGTGCCAGCAGCTTAGAGACAGGGGAACGGTACAATGAGCAGTTCTTC; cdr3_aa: CASSLETGERYNEQFF
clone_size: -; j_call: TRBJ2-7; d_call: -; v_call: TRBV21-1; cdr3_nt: TGTGCCAGCAGCAAAGGGCAGGAACCCTACGAGCAGTACTTC; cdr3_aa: CASSKGQEPYEQYF
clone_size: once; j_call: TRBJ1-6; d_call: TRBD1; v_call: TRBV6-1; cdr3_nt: TGTGCCAGCAATAGGGACAGGGGGGCCTCACCCCTCCACTTT; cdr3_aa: CASNRDRGASPLHF
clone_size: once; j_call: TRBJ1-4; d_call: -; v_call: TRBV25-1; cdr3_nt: TGTGCCAGCAGTGAAAGTAGCCCTAATGAAAAACTGTTTTTT; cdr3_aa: CASSESSPNEKLFF
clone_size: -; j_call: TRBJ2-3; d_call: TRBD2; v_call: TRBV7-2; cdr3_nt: TGTGCCAGCAGCTACTCGGGGGGTACGCAGTATTTT; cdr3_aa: CASSYSGGTQYF
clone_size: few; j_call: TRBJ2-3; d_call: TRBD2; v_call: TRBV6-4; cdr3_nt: TGTGCCAGCAGCCCGGGACTAGCCGCAGATACGCAGTATTTT; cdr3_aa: CASSPGLAADTQYF
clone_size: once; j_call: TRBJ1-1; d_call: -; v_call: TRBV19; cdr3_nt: TGTGCCAGTAAATTTCCTGAAGCTTTCTTT; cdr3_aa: CASKFPEAFF
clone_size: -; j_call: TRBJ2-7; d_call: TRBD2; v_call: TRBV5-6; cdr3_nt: TGTGCCAGCAGCAGGGGACTAGCTTTCTACGAGCAGTACTTC; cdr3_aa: CASSRGLAFYEQYF